This T cell receptor beta chain derives from a study of cytomegalovirus exposure and HLA in healthy donors. Study at large: An earlier analysis identified under 130 million unique TCR beta sequences in 150 million to 200 million T cells.

Primers for the PCR totalled 60 Vbeta and 13 Jbeta. Repertoires were generated with immunoSEQ multiplex PCR, while TCRdb's copy carries only in-frame clones and drops some. This sample's table reports 70,000 or so clones. Germline values: CDR1 MNHNS, CDR2 SASEGT. V gave up 2 bases and J gave up 0 bases, with 11 bases separating them. CDR3 length: 16 amino acids. Findings of the study overall: A classifier reportedly called cytomegalovirus status with high sensitivity and specificity. Association of a missense DCLRE1C variant with TCR beta V- and J-gene trimming was reported in a later analysis. Highly shared variants forming one cluster were likely a sequencing artifact.

Comments on this clone: Its antigen is still unknown.

This chain connects TRBV6-1 to TRBJ2-1; D not resolved. This sequence originates from a man aged 35 to 55 in good health and CMV-seronegative. Sequences were obtained from PBMCs. The CDR3 loop is CASSENFVSSYNEQFF. The CDR3 DNA reads as TGTGCCAGCAGTGAAAATTTTGTGAGCTCCTACAATGAGCAGTTCTTC.